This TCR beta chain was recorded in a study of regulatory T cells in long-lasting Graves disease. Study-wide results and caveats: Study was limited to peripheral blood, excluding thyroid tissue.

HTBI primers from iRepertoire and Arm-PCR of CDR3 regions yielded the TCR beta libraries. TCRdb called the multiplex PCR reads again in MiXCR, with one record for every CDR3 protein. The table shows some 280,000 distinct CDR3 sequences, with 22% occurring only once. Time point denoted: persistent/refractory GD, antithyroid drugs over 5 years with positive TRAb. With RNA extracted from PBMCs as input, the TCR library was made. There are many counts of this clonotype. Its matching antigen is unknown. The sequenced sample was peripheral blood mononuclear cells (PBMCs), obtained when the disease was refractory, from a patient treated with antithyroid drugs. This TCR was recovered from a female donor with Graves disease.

The CDR3, as DNA: TGTGCCAGCAGCTTATCTGGTCCCACCTACGAGCAGTACTTC. Encoded protein: CASSLSGPTYEQYF. V gene TRBV11-2 combines with J gene TRBJ2-7; D is unresolved. Trimming removed 2 bases from V and 2 bases from J, with 10 bases in between. The germline V gene encodes CDR1 SGHAT and CDR2 FQNNGV. The CDR3 has 14 amino acids.